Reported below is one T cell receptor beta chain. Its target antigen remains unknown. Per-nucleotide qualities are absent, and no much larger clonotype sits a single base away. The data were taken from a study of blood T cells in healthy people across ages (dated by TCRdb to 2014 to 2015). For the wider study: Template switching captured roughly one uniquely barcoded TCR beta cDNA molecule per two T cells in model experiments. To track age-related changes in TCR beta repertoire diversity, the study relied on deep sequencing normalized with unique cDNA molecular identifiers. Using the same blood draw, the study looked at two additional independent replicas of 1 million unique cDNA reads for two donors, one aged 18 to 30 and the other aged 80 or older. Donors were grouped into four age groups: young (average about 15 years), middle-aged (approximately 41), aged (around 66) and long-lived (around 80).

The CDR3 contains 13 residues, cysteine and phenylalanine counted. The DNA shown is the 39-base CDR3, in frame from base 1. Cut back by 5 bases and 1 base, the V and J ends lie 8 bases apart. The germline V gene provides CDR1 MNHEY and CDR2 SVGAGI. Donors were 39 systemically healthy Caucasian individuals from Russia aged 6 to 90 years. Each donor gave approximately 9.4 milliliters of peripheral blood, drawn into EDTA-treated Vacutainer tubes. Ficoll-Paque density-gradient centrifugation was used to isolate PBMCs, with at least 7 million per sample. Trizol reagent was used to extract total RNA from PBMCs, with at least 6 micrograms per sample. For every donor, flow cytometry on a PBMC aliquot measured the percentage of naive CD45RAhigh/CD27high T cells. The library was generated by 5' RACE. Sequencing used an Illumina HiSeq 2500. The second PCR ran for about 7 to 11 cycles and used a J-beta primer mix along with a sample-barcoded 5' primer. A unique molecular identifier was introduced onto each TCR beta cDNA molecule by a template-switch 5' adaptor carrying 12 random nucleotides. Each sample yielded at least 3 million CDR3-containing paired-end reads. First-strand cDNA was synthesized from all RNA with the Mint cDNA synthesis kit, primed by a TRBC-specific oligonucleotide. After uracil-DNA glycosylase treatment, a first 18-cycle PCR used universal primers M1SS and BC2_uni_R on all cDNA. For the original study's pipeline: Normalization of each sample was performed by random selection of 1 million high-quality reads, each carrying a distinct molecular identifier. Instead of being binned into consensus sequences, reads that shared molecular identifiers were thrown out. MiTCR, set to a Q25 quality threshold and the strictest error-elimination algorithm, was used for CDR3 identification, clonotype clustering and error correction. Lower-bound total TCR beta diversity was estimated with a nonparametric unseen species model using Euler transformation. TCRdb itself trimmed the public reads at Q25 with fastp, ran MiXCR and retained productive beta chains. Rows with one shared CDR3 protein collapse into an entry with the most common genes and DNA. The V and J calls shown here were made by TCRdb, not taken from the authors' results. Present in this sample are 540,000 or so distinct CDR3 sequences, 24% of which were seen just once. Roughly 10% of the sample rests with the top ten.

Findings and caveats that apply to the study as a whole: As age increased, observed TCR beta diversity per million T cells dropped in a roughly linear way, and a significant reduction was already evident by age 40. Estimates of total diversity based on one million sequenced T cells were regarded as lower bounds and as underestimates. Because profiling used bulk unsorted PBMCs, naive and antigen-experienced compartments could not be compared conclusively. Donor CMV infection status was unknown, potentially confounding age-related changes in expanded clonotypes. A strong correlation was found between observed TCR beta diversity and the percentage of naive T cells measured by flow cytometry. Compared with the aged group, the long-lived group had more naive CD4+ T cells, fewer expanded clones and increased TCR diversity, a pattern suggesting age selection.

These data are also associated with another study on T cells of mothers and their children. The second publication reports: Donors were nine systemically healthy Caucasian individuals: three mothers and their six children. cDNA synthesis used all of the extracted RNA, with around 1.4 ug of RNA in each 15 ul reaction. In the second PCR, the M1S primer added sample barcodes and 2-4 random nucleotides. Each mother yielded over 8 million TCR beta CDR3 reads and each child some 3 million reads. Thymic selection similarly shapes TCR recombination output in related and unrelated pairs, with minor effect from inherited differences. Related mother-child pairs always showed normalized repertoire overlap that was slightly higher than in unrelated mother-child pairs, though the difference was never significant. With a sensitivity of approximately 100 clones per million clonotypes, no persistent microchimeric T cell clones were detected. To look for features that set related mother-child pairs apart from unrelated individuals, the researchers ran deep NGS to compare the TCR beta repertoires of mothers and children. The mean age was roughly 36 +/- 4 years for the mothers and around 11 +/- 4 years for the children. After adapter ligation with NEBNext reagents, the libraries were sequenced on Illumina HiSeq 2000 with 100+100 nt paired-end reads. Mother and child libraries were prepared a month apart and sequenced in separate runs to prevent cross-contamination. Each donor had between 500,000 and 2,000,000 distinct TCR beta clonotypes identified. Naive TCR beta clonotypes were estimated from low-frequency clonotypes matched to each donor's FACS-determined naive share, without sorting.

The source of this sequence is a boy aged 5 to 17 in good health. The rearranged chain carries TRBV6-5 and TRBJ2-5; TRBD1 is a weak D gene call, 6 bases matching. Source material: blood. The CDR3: CASSRQAQETQYF. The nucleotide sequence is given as TGTGCCAGCAGTCGACAGGCCCAAGAGACCCAGTACTTC.